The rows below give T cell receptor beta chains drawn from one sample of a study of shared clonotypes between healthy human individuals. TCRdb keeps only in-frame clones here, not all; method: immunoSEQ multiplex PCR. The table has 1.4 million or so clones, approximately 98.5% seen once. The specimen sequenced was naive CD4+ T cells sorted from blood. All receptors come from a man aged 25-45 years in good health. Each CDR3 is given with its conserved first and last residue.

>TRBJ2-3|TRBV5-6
CASSLARVTDTQYF
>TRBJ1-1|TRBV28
CASSQPGPLRLEAFF
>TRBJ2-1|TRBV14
CASSTAPGLAGASPYNEQFF
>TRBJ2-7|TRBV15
CATSRPGQGGYYEQYF
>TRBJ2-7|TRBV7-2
CASSPRAAGGRYEQYF
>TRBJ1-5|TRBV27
CASSFTGQAQPQHF
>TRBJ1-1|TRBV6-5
CASSYWKGLNTEAFF
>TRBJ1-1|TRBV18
CASSPSILGAFF
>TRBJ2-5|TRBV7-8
CASSLLAGGGETQYF
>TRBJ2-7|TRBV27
CASSLGASGRIPHEQYF
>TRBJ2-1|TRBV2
CASSSGSYNEQFF
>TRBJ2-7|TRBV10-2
CASRGQLGGEQYF
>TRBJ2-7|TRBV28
CASSAGDRYEQYF
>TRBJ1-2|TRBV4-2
CASSQTTGDGSYTF
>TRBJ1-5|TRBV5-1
CASSFQGGDQPQHF
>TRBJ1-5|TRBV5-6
CASSLGTGFQPQHF
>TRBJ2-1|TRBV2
CASSANMGAYNEQFF
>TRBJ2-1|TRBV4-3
CASSQVFSGGFSYNEQFF